The clone carrying this T cell receptor (beta chain) came up a few times. Its specificity is unknown. A read error may produce the germline difference seen at one junction end. Germline V gene lookup returns CDR1 MGHRA and CDR2 YSYEKL. CDR3 length: 12 residues. The data were taken from a study of T-cell reconstitution after alpha-beta-depleted transplantation in children. The authors prepared the TCRbeta library with unique molecular identifiers. TCRdb re-analysed the PCR reads in MiXCR, keeping a single row per CDR3 protein. Here the sample spans about a million distinct CDR3 sequences, around 30% being singletons. The study's findings and limits: At day 60, the high TCRbeta diversity found in some patients originated from recipient T cells and thymic progenitors that had survived. T cells produced anew were the main source of T-cell counts and diversity one year after transplant. As was reported, about two months after transplant, alpha-beta T cells came from several hundred expanded graft clones.

The specimen was PBMCs, mostly from graft donor cells, collected 360 days after TCRalphabeta/CD19-depleted stem cell transplant. The receptor's source is a boy in the first two years of life who had a stem cell transplant for SCID, so the T cells may come from the graft donor. The chain combines TRBV4-1 with TRBJ1-4; D unclear. In DNA, the CDR3 is TGTGCCAGCAGCCAAGTAAGAGAAAAACTGTTTTTT. Protein: CASSQVREKLFF.